This entry is about one T cell receptor beta chain. Its antigen remains unidentified. Within one base of it there is no much larger clone, and no base qualities were kept. The collaborating institutions used their own protocols to collect whole blood in K2EDTA tubes. Collaborator samples were shipped for TCRbeta analysis as frozen whole blood, isolated PBMCs, or DNA extracted from either sample type. This entry is derived from a study of blood T cell repertoires in COVID-19 (dated by TCRdb to the early 2020s). In the study overall: The collaborator samples originated in the United States, Italy and Spain and spanned the acute and convalescent phases of COVID-19. The prospective study material was composed of cDNA or gDNA derived from T cells, B-cell-depleted T cells, or PBMCs. Deeply sampled blood TCRbeta repertoires from subjects exposed to, actively infected with, or recovered from COVID-19 were included in the dataset. The repertoires were released in a freely available public database intended as a resource for research on the immune response to SARS-CoV-2. Samples were obtained from the ongoing ImmuneRACE study (first 160 participants) and from 1,254 subjects provided by 6 global collaborators. The sample metadata nearly always contained a de-identified subject ID, COVID-19 status, age in years and sex. Where HLA class I and class II types were available, the types were taken from metadata supplied by the sample provider, not from assay-based typing. General findings and caveats noted by the study authors: The quantity of clinical and demographic metadata differed by source and by participant and was supplied without curation.

Including the terminal cysteine and phenylalanine, the CDR3 comprises 12 residues. Solely the CDR3 DNA is kept, with 36 bases framed from the first base. CDR1 and CDR2 were assigned from the germline V gene as SQVTM and ANQGSEA. V lost 5 bases and J lost 0 bases; the stretch between them is 8 bases long. TCRbeta CDR3 regions were amplified from genomic DNA by means of the immunoSEQ Assay, a bias-controlled multiplex PCR. On the study's bioinformatics: Nucleated cell counts per sample were estimated from amplification of reference gene primers within the assay. Sequence reads were collapsed and filtered to measure the absolute abundance of every unique TCRbeta CDR3 rearrangement. For each sample, productive Simpson clonality was calculated as the square root of Simpson's diversity index over productive rearrangements. TCRdb took this table from immuneACCESS and kept in-frame rearrangements with V and J called. Such tables lack part of the clones; where checked against another copy, unresolved V genes explain under half of the gap, and the rest is unexplained. V and J calls and clone size are copied from that table; D and trimming were computed from the DNA. The sample contains 99,000 or so clones, 65% to 90% of them found a single time. Roughly 37% of the sample rests with the top ten.

The material sequenced was peripheral blood. The receptor was isolated from a man older than 75 with acute or convalescent COVID-19. The rearranged segments are TRBV29-1 and TRBJ2-7, with an unclear D gene assignment. The CDR3: CSVSKSSYEQYF. The DNA sequence is TGCAGCGTTTCCAAGAGCTCCTACGAGCAGTACTTC.